A selection of T cell receptor beta chains follows, all from one sample in a study of blood T cell repertoires in COVID-19. Using immunoSEQ multiplex PCR, the repertoire was profiled, and TCRdb retains in-frame clones only, with some absent. Here the sample spans about 270,000 clones, approximately 89% being singletons. The sample taken for sequencing was peripheral blood. These receptors originate from a woman aged 45-59 years with acute or convalescent COVID-19. Both conserved end residues are part of each CDR3. Each record gives: J gene, V gene, D gene, clone size, CDR3 protein, CDR3 DNA. A D gene is named only where the DNA matches it firmly. The size of a clone is reported for some rows only, either as once, few or many, or as a class for expanded clones.

J: TRBJ2-7
V: TRBV6-6
D: TRBD1
size: .
CDR3: CASSFLQGAYEQYF
DNA: TGTGCCAGCAGTTTTCTCCAGGGGGCCTACGAGCAGTACTTC

J: TRBJ1-6
V: TRBV3-1/TRBV3-2
D: .
size: .
CDR3: CASSPEGGNSPLHF
DNA: TGTGCCAGCAGCCCGGAAGGCGGTAATTCACCCCTCCACTTT

J: TRBJ1-2
V: TRBV4-2
D: TRBD1
size: once
CDR3: CASSTGGGYGYTF
DNA: TGTGCCAGCAGTACAGGGGGAGGCTATGGCTACACCTTC

J: TRBJ1-4
V: TRBV6-2/TRBV6-3
D: .
size: .
CDR3: CASSRFRGEKLFF
DNA: TGTGCCAGCAGTCGGTTCAGGGGAGAAAAACTGTTTTTT

J: TRBJ1-5
V: TRBV27
D: .
size: .
CDR3: CASSGDNGNQPQHF
DNA: TGTGCCAGCAGTGGGGACAATGGCAATCAGCCCCAGCATTTT

J: TRBJ2-3
V: TRBV2
D: TRBD2
size: few
CDR3: CASTPNAGGNTDTQYF
DNA: TGTGCCAGCACCCCTAATGCGGGAGGGAACACAGATACGCAGTATTTT

J: TRBJ2-5
V: TRBV2
D: .
size: .
CDR3: CASRVRQEETQYF
DNA: TGTGCCAGCAGGGTAAGACAGGAAGAGACCCAGTACTTC

J: TRBJ1-1
V: TRBV6-2/TRBV6-3
D: .
size: .
CDR3: CASSYVAGSMNTEAFF
DNA: TGTGCCAGCAGTTACGTGGCAGGATCTATGAACACTGAAGCTTTCTTT

J: TRBJ2-7
V: TRBV30
D: TRBD2
size: .
CDR3: CAWSWLAGVEQYF
DNA: TGTGCCTGGAGTTGGCTAGCGGGAGTCGAGCAGTACTTC

J: TRBJ2-1
V: TRBV11-3
D: .
size: .
CDR3: CASSLVGGTTYNEQFF
DNA: TGTGCCAGCAGCTTAGTCGGGGGAACAACATACAATGAGCAGTTCTTC

J: TRBJ1-2
V: TRBV6-5
D: TRBD1
size: .
CDR3: CASSPPRTGGYGYTF
DNA: TGTGCCAGCAGTCCGCCGCGGACAGGGGGCTATGGCTACACCTTC